This T cell receptor beta chain was obtained from a study of identical twins. The study, taken as a whole, reports: The analysis was cross-sectional rather than longitudinal within donors.

The CDR3 has 14 amino acids. Germline values: CDR1 SEHNR, CDR2 FQNEAQ (reference sequence). Each donor (without exception) was a healthy Caucasian. Template switching, a step in the protocol, added a universal primer site, and cDNA carried unique molecular identifiers. From the 5' RACE reads, TCRdb called clonotypes with MiXCR, one entry per CDR3 protein. This table has roughly 350,000 distinct CDR3 sequences, around 9.7% appearing once. Of note for this clonotype: Its specificity is unknown. A junction boundary mismatches the germline segment, possibly from a read error.

Sample: naive T cells sorted from blood. The sequence came from a woman aged 50 to 65 in good health. The chain combines TRBV7-9 with TRBJ1-4, with 9 bases lining up with TRBD1. For the CDR3, the DNA is TGTGCCAGCAGCCCCGGGACAGGGTCCGAAAGACTGTTTTTT. Its translation is CASSPGTGSERLFF. The whole variable domain, remainder taken from reference TRBV7-9 and TRBJ1-4, is DTGVSQNPRHKITKRGQNVTFRCDPISEHNRLYWYRQTLGQGPEFLTYFQNEAQLEKSRLLSDRFSAERPKGSFSTLEIQRTEQGDSAMYLCASSPGTGSERLFFGSGTQLSVL.